These T cell receptor beta chains were read from a single sample in a study of a mutant IDH1 vaccine in newly diagnosed glioma. TCRdb keeps only in-frame clones here, not all; method: immunoSEQ multiplex PCR. Among around 37,000 clones listed, approximately 78% were seen once. The source material was PBMCs, sampled from a glioma patient treated with radiotherapy, temozolomide or both. The source of these receptors is a man in his forties with glioma. Some clones in this sample may be carry-over from other donors' samples. The CDR3 runs from the conserved cysteine through the conserved F or W. The order of the fields is V gene, D gene, J gene, clone size, CDR3 DNA, CDR3 protein. A D gene is named only where the DNA matches it firmly. Size is omitted from some rows. Given values are once, few, many or a class for expanded clones.

>TRBV5-6|TRBD2|TRBJ2-3|-
TGTGCCAGCAGCCGGATTCTAGCGGGGGGGCCGGCAGATACGCAGTATTTT
CASSRILAGGPADTQYF
>TRBV6-5|TRBD2|TRBJ2-7|-
TGTGCCAGCAGTTACTCGACTAGCGGATCCTACGAGCAGTACTTC
CASSYSTSGSYEQYF
>TRBV6-6|-|TRBJ2-7|-
TGTGCCTCCAAGGGCCAGGCGAACTCCTACGAGCAGTACTTC
CASKGQANSYEQYF
>TRBV5-5|TRBD1|TRBJ2-6|-
TGTGCCAGCAGCAGGGACAGGGGGATGCTCTCTGGGGCCAACGTCCTGACTTTC
CASSRDRGMLSGANVLTF
>TRBV27|-|TRBJ2-7|-
TGTGCCAGCAGTAATTTCGACAGTACATTTTACGAGCAGTACTTC
CASSNFDSTFYEQYF
>TRBV18|-|TRBJ1-1|few
TGTGCCAGCTCACCACAGGGAGAAGCTTTCTTT
CASSPQGEAFF
>TRBV4-2|TRBD2|TRBJ2-1|-
TGTGCCAGCAGCCAAGTAGCGGGGGGGCTCGTTGAGCAGTTCTTC
CASSQVAGGLVEQFF
>TRBV5-6|-|TRBJ2-6|-
TGTGCCAGCAGCCGGAGCCCTGGGGCCAACGTCCTGACTTTC
CASSRSPGANVLTF
>TRBV18|TRBD1|TRBJ2-7|once
TGTGCCAGCTCAGGAACCGGGACAGGGGACCCCTACGAGCAGTACTTC
CASSGTGTGDPYEQYF
>TRBV10-3|-|TRBJ1-2|once
TGTGCCATCTTGGACAAAAGACTCTATGGCTACACCTTC
CAILDKRLYGYTF
>TRBV5-1|-|TRBJ2-1|-
TGCGCCAGCAGCTTGGCCGGGTTAGTCAATGAGCAGTTCTTC
CASSLAGLVNEQFF
>TRBV5-1|-|TRBJ1-1|-
TGCGCCAGTGTGGGGGGAGGGAACACTGAAGCTTTCTTT
CASVGGGNTEAFF